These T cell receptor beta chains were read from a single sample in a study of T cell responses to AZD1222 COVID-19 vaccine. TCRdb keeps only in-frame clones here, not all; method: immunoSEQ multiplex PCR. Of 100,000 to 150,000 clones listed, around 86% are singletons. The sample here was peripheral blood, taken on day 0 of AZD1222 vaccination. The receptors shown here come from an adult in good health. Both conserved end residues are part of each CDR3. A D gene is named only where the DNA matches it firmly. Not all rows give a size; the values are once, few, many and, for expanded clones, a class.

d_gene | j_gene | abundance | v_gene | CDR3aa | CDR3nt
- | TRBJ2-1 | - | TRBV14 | CASSQLRGRTTYNEQFF | TGTGCCAGCAGCCAGCTACGGGGCCGGACAACCTACAATGAGCAGTTCTTC
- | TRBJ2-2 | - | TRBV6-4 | CASSADYTGELFF | TGTGCCAGCAGTGCGGATTACACCGGGGAGCTGTTTTTT
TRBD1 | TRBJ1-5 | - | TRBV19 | CASSAAGGFNQPQHF | TGTGCCAGTAGTGCGGCAGGGGGATTCAATCAGCCCCAGCATTTT
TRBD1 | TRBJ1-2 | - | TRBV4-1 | CASSHPGQRYGYTF | TGCGCCAGCAGCCATCCGGGACAGCGCTATGGCTACACCTTC
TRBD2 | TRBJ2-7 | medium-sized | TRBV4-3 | CASSQVTSIPHEQYF | TGCGCCAGCAGCCAAGTGACTAGCATCCCCCACGAGCAGTACTTC
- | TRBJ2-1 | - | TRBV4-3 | CASSQDPSSYNEQFF | TGCGCCAGCAGCCAAGATCCGAGCTCCTACAATGAGCAGTTCTTC
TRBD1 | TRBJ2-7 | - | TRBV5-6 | CASSLLPGQGGYEQYF | TGTGCCAGCAGCTTGCTTCCGGGACAGGGGGGCTACGAGCAGTACTTC
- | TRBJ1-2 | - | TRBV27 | CASRPFLGSYTF | TGTGCCAGCAGGCCTTTTCTGGGAAGCTACACCTTC
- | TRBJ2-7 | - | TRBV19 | CASSMGGGSYYEQYF | TGTGCCAGTAGTATGGGAGGCGGTAGCTACTACGAGCAGTACTTC
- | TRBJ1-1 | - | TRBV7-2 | CASRSRGRLNTEAFF | TGTGCCAGCAGATCACGCGGACGGCTGAACACTGAAGCTTTCTTT
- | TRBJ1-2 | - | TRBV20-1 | CSTRGGGGYTF | TGCAGTACTCGGGGCGGTGGTGGCTACACCTTC
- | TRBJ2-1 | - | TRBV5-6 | CASSFISIPNNEQFF | TGTGCCAGCAGCTTCATCTCCATTCCCAACAATGAGCAGTTCTTC
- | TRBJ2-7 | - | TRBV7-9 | CASSPQAALEQYF | TGTGCCAGCAGCCCCCAGGCGGCCCTCGAGCAGTACTTC
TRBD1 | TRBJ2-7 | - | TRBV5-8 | CASSRTGTGPYEQYF | TGTGCCAGCAGCCGGACCGGGACAGGCCCCTACGAGCAGTACTTC
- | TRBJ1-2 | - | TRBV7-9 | CASSPTRGHGYTF | TGTGCCAGCAGCCCGACGAGGGGCCACGGCTACACCTTC
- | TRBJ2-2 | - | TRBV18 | CASSQKRAENTGELFF | TGTGCCAGCTCCCAGAAGCGGGCGGAGAACACCGGGGAGCTGTTTTTT
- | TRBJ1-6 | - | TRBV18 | CASSADRSYNSPLHF | TGTGCCAGCTCAGCCGACAGGAGCTATAATTCACCCCTCCACTTT
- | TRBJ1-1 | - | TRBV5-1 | CASSVRLENTEAFF | TGCGCCAGCAGCGTCCGACTGGAGAACACTGAAGCTTTCTTT
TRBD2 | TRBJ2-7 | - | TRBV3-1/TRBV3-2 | CASSPSRLAGSYEQYF | TGTGCCAGCAGCCCTTCGCGGCTAGCGGGGAGCTACGAGCAGTACTTC
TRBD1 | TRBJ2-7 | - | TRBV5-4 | CASSLWDRAYEQYF | TGTGCCAGCAGCCTCTGGGACAGGGCCTACGAGCAGTACTTC
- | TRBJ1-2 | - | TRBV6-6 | CASSYPGPANYGYTF | TGTGCCAGCAGTTACCCTGGGCCAGCTAACTATGGCTACACCTTC
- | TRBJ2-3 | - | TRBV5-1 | CASRGAYTDTQYF | TGCGCCAGCCGGGGGGCATACACAGATACGCAGTATTTT
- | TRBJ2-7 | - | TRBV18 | CASSPSRGSYEQYF | TGTGCCAGCTCACCGTCTCGAGGTTCCTACGAGCAGTACTTC
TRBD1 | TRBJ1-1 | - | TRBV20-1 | CSASRTGGAFF | TGCAGTGCTTCCCGGACAGGGGGAGCTTTCTTT
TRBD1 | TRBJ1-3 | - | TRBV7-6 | CASSPRTGGGGNTIYF | TGTGCCAGCAGCCCGAGGACAGGGGGGGGTGGAAACACCATATATTTT
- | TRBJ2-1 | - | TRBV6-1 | CASSETPGGTYNEQFF | TGTGCCAGCAGTGAGACGCCCGGTGGGACCTACAATGAGCAGTTCTTC
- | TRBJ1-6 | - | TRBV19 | CASSIMLVNSLSPLHF | TGTGCCAGTAGTATAATGTTGGTTAACAGCCTTTCACCCCTCCACTTT
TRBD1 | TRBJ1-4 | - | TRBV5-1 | CASSPTPGQGTFF | TGCGCCAGCAGCCCGACACCGGGACAGGGAACGTTTTTT
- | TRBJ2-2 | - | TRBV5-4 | CASSLGGGYTGELFF | TGTGCCAGCAGCTTAGGAGGGGGCTACACCGGGGAGCTGTTTTTT
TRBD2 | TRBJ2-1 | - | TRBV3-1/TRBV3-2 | CASSPTGTSPFF | TGTGCCAGCAGCCCGACCGGGACTAGCCCGTTCTTC
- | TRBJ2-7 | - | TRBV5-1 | CASSLIRSQASYEQYF | TGCGCCAGCAGCTTGATTAGGTCTCAAGCATCCTACGAGCAGTACTTC
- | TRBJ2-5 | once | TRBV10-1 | CASSGGNPPETQYF | TGCGCCAGCAGTGGGGGAAATCCCCCGGAGACCCAGTACTTC
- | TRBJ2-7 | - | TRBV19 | CASSVTWPYEQYF | TGTGCCAGTAGCGTGACTTGGCCCTACGAGCAGTACTTC
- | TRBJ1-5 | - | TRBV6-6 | CASSYSDSGQPQHF | TGTGCCAGCAGTTACTCGGACAGCGGACAGCCCCAGCATTTT
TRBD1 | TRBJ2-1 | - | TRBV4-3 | CASSPRTGEEQFF | TGCGCCAGCAGCCCCCGGACAGGCGAGGAGCAGTTCTTC
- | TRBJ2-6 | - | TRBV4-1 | CASSPGRISGANVLTF | TGCGCCAGCAGCCCCGGACGGATCTCTGGGGCCAACGTCCTGACTTTC
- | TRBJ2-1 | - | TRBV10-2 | CASSEGYSSYNEQFF | TGCGCCAGCAGTGAAGGGTACAGCTCCTACAATGAGCAGTTCTTC
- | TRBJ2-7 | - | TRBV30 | CAWSTLVGGEQYF | TGTGCCTGGAGTACCTTGGTCGGAGGCGAGCAGTACTTC
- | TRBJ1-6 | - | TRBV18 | CASSRGGSGYNSPLHF | TGTGCCAGCTCCCGAGGGGGATCTGGATATAATTCACCCCTCCACTTT
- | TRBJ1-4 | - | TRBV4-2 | CASSQDNEKLFF | TGTGCCAGCAGCCAAGATAATGAAAAACTGTTTTTT
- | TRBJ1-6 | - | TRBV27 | CASSLSRDSPLHF | TGTGCCAGCAGTTTATCACGAGATTCACCCCTCCACTTT
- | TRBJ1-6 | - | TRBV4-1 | CASSQANQGPLESPLHF | TGCGCCAGCAGCCAGGCAAACCAGGGACCGCTGGAATCACCCCTCCACTTT
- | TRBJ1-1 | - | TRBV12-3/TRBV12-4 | CASLAGGGTEAFF | TGTGCCAGCTTGGCAGGTGGGGGGACTGAAGCTTTCTTT
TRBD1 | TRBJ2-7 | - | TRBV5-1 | CASSQPGQSYEQYF | TGCGCCAGCAGCCAACCGGGACAGTCCTACGAGCAGTACTTC